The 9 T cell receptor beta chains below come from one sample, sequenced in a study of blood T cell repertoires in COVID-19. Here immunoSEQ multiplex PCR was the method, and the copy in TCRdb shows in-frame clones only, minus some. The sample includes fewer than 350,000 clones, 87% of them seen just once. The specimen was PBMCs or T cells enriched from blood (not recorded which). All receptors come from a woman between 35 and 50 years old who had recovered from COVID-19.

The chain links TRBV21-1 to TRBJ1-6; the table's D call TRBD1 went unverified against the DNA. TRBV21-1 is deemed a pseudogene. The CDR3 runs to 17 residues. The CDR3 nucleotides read TGTGCCAGCAGCCCTTCGGGGACAGTCGGCTATAATTCACCCCTCCACTTT. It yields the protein CASSPSGTVGYNSPLHF.

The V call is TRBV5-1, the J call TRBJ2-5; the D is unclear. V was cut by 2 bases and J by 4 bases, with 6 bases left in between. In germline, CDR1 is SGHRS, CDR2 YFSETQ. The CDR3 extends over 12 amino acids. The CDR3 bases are TGCGCCAGCAGCTTTCCGGGAGAGACCCAGTACTTC. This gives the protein CASSFPGETQYF.

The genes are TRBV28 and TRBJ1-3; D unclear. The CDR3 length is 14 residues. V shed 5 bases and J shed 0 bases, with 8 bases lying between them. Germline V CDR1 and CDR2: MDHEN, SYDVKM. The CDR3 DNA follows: TGTGCCAGCAGTGTACACGTCTCTGGAAACACCATATATTTT. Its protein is CASSVHVSGNTIYF.

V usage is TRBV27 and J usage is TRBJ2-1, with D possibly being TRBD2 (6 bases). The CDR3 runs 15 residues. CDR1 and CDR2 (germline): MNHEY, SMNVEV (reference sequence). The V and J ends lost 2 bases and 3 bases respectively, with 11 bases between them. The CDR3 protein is CASSLNLRDYNEQFF. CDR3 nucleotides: TGTGCCAGCAGTTTAAACTTGCGGGACTACAATGAGCAGTTCTTC.

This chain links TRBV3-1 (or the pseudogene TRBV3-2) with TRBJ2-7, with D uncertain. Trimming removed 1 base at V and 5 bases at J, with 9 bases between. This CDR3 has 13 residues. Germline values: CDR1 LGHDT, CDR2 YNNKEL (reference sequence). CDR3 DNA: TGTGCCAGCAGCCAAGGCTCTCAGGACGAGCAGTACTTC. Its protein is CASSQGSQDEQYF.

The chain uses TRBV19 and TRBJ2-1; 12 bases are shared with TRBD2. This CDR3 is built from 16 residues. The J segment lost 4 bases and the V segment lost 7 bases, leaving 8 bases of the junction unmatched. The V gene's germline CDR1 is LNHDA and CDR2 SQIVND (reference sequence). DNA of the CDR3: TGTGCCAGTAAACTAGCGGGAGGTTCTGAGTACAATGAGCAGTTCTTC. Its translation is CASKLAGGSEYNEQFF.

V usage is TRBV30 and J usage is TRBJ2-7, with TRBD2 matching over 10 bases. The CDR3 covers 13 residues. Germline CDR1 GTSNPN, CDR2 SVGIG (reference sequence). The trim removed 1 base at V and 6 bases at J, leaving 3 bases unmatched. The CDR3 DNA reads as TGTGCCTGGAGTGGGCTAGCGGGAGTCGAGCAGTACTTC. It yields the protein CAWSGLAGVEQYF.

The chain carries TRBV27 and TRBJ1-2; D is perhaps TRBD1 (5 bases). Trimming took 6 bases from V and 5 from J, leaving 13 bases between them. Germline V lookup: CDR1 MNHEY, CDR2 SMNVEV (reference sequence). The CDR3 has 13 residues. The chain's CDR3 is CASSLGRAYGYTF. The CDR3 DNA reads TGTGCCAGCAGCTTGGGCAGGGCTTATGGCTACACCTTC.

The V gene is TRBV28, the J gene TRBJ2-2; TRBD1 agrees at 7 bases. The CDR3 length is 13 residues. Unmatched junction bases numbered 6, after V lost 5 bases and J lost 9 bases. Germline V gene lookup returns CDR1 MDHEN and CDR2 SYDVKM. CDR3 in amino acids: CASSPWTGRELFF. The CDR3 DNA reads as TGTGCCAGCAGTCCTTGGACAGGACGGGAGCTGTTTTTT.